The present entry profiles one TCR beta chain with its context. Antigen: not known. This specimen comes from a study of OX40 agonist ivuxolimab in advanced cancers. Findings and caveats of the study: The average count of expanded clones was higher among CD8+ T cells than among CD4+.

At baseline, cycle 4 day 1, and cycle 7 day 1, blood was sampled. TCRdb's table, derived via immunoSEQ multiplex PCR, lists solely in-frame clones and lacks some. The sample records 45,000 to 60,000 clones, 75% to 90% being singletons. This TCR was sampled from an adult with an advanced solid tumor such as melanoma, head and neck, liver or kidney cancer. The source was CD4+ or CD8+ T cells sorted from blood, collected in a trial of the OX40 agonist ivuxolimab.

The CDR3 region has the DNA TGTGCCAGCAGGGGGACTAGCGGAAGTACAGATACGCAGTATTTT. Its protein is CASRGTSGSTDTQYF. The gene calls are TRBV14 and TRBJ2-3; TRBD2 aligns across 11 bases. Germline assignment: CDR1 SGHDN and CDR2 FVKESK. The CDR3 runs to 15 residues. The trim removed 6 bases at V and 3 bases at J, leaving 5 bases unmatched.